This T cell receptor beta chain was captured in a study of T cell responses to AZD1222 COVID-19 vaccine. Overall study results and limits: Of the AZD1222 recipients, only six were seropositive at baseline. Most donors were white British and more were female, and clonal diversity was possibly underestimated. Reports say nearly half of spike-specific TCRs go after unmutated variant regions. Increased Spike-specific TCR breadth and depth were observed after two AZD1222 doses.

Only in-frame clones appear in the TCRdb table, and some are missing; sequencing was by immunoSEQ multiplex PCR. Among 95,000 to 150,000 clones listed, around 86% were seen once. The CDR3 extends over 16 amino acids. Trimming cost V 3 bases and J 0 bases, with 12 bases left between them. Germline values: CDR1 SGHTA, CDR2 FQGNSA. Regarding this clone: Its antigen is unidentified.

The sequences come from peripheral blood, collected on day 0 of AZD1222 vaccination. This chain joins TRBV7-2 and TRBJ2-1; D gene unclear. The source is an adult in good health. The DNA for the CDR3 is TGTGCCAGCAGCTTTGGGGTGAGAGGCTCCTACAATGAGCAGTTCTTC. This encodes CASSFGVRGSYNEQFF.